Shown below are 6 T cell receptor beta chains from a single sample sequenced in a study of Ad26.COV2.S vaccination and SARS-CoV-2 variants. Treatment specified: roughly 18 received Ad26.COV2.S at low or high dose, single or two shots; roughly five received placebo; per-sample allocation not given. Specimens were obtained on day 63 following the first vaccine or placebo injection. Sequencing was performed with immunoSEQ multiplex PCR; in TCRdb, only in-frame clones are kept and a portion is missing. The sample has hundreds of thousands of clones; approximately 90% are singletons. Sequencing used peripheral blood, obtained in a trial of Ad26.COV2.S vaccine versus placebo. The receptors here all came from a person between 18 and 65 years old who received the Ad26.COV2.S COVID-19 vaccine or a placebo.

The V call is TRBV29-1, the J call TRBJ2-4, with D perhaps given as TRBD1 or TRBD2 (5 bases each). V lost 6 bases and J lost 6, with 12 bases in between. Germline CDR1 reads SQVTM; CDR2 reads ANQGSEA. The CDR3 sequence is 12 residues long. CDR3 bases: TGCAGCGTCGAATCTGGGGGAAACATTCAGTACTTC. It encodes CSVESGGNIQYF. The whole variable domain, remainder taken from reference TRBV29-1 and TRBJ2-4, is SAVISQKPSRDICQRGTSLTIQCQVDSQVTMMFWYRQQPGQSLTLIATANQGSEATYESGFVIDKFPISRPNLTFSTLTVSNMSPEDSSIYLCSVESGGNIQYFGAGTRLSVL.

This chain joins TRBV18 and TRBJ2-7, with D unresolved. Trimming removed 1 base from V and 1 base from J, with 8 bases in between. The CDR3 length is 14 residues. The V gene's germline CDR1 is KGHSH and CDR2 LQKENI. The CDR3 spells CASSPQSASYEQYF. Here the CDR3 DNA reads TGTGCCAGCTCACCACAATCCGCTTCCTACGAGCAGTACTTC.

This chain connects TRBV5-4 to TRBJ2-7; D is unclear. The CDR3 is 13 amino acids. Trimming removed 2 bases from V and 7 bases from J, with 13 bases in between. CDR1 is SGHNT, CDR2 YYREEE, per germline (reference sequence). Written as DNA, the CDR3 is TGTGCCAGCAGCTTCTTCAGTTTGGGTGAGCAGTACTTC. This encodes CASSFFSLGEQYF.

The chain carries TRBV30 and TRBJ2-7, with 9 bases lining up with TRBD1. Germline V gives CDR1 GTSNPN, CDR2 SVGIG (reference sequence). J was trimmed by 6 bases and V by 3 bases; bases with no gene match: 12. The CDR3 is made up of 15 amino acids. CDR3 DNA: TGTGCCTGGAGGATGCGGGACAGGGAGACCGGCGAGCAGTACTTC. This codes for CAWRMRDRETGEQYF.

The V call is TRBV12-3 or TRBV12-4, the J call TRBJ1-1; D may be TRBD1 (6 bases). V was pared by 3 bases and J by 10 bases, with 9 bases between. This CDR3 is built from 11 residues. CDR3 sequence reads: CASSLEQGAFF. In nucleotides, the CDR3 is TGTGCCAGCAGTTTGGAACAGGGAGCTTTCTTT.

The chain links TRBV4-1 to TRBJ1-5, with D perhaps TRBD1 (6 bases). Trimming pared 0 bases from V and 10 bases from J, leaving 16 bases between. This CDR3 has 15 amino acids. Germline V CDR1 and CDR2: MGHRA, YSYEKL. CDR3 in DNA: TGCGCCAGCAGCCAAGATAGGACAGAGGGGGAACCCCAGCATTTT. Translated: CASSQDRTEGEPQHF.